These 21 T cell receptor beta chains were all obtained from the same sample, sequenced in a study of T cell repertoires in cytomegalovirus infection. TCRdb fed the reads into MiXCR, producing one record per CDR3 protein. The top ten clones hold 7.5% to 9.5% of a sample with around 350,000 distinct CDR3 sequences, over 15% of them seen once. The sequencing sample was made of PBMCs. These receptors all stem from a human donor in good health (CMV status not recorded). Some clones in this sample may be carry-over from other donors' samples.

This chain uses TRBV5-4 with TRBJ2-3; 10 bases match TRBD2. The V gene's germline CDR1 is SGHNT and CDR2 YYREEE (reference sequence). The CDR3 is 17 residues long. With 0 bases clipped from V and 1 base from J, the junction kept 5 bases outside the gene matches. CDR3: CASSLGSGRAGTDTQYF. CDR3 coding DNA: TGTGCCAGCAGCTTGGGGAGCGGGAGGGCCGGCACAGATACGCAGTATTTT.

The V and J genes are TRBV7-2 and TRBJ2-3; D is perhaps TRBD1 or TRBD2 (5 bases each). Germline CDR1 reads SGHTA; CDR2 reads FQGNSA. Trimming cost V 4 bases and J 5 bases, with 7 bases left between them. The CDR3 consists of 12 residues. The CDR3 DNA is TGTGCCAGCAGCTGGGACCGAGATACGCAGTATTTT. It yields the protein CASSWDRDTQYF.

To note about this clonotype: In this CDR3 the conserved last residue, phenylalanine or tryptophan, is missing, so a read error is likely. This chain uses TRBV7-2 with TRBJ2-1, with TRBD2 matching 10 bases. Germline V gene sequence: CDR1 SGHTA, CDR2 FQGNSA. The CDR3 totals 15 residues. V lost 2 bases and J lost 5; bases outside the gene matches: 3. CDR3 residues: CASSLQRGGNNEQFS. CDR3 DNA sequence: TGTGCCAGCAGCTTACAGCGGGGGGGCAACAATGAGCAGTTCTCC.

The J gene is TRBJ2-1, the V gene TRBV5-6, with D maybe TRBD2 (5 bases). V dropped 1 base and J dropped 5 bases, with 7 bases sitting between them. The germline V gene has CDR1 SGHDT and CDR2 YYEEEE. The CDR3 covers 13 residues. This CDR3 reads CASSLSSNNEQFF. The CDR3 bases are TGTGCCAGCAGCTTGTCTAGCAACAATGAGCAGTTCTTC.

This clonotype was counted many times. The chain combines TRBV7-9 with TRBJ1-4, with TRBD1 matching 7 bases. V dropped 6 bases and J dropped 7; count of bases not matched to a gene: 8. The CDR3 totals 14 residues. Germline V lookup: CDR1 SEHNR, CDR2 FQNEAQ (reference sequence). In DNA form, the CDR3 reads TGTGCCAGCAGGAGTAAGACAGGGACTGAAAAACTGTTTTTT. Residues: CASRSKTGTEKLFF.

CDR3 amino acids: CSVDEILGETQYF. Here the CDR3 DNA reads TGCAGCGTTGATGAGATCCTAGGGGAGACCCAGTACTTC. The chain uses TRBV29-1 and TRBJ2-5; D unresolved. This CDR3 region has 13 residues. Germline-derived CDR1 and CDR2 are SQVTM and ANQGSEA. The germline V and J ends were trimmed by 3 bases and 5 bases, with 13 bases remaining between them.

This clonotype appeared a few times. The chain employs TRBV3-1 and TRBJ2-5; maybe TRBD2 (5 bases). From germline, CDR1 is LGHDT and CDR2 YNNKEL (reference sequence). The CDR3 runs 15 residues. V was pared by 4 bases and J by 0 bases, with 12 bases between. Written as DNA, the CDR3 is TGTGCCAGCAGCCTTATCGGGCGGGACCAAGAGACCCAGTACTTC. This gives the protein CASSLIGRDQETQYF.

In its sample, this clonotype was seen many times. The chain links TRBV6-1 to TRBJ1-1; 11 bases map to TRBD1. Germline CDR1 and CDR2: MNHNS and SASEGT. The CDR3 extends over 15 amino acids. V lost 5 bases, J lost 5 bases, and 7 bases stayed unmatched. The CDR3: CASSWRTGGYTEAFF. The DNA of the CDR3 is TGTGCCAGCAGTTGGAGGACAGGGGGCTATACTGAAGCTTTCTTT.

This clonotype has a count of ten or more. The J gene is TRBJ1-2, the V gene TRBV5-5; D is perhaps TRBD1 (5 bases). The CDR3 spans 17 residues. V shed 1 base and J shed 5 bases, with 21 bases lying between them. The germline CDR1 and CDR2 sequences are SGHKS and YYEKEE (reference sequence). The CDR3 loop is CASSLSAAGTAYYGYTF. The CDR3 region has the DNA TGTGCCAGCAGCTTGTCCGCTGCCGGGACGGCTTATTATGGCTACACCTTC.

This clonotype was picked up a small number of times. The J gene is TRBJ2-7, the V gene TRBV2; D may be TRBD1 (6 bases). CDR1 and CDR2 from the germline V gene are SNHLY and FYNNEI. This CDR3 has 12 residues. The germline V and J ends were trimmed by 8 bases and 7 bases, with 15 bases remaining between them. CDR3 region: CASLGASGEQYF. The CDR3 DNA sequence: TGTGCCAGCTTGGGGGCTTCCGGGGAGCAGTACTTC.

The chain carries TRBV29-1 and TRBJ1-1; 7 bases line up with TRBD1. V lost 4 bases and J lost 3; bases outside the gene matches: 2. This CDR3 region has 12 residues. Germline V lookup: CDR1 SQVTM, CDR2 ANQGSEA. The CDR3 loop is CSVVQGYTEAFF. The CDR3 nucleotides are TGCAGCGTTGTACAGGGGTACACTGAAGCTTTCTTT.

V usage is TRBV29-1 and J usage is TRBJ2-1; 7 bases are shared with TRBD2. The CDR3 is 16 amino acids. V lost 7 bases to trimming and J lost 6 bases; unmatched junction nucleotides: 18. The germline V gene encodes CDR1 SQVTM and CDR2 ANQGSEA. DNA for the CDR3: TGCAGCGACGGTTGGGTAACGGGAGGACCCGTCAATGAGCAGTTCTTC. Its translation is CSDGWVTGGPVNEQFF.

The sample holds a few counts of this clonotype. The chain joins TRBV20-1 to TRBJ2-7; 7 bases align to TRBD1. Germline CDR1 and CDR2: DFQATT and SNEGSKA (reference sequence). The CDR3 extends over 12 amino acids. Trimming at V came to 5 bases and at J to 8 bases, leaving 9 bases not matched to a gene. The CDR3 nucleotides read TGCAGTGCTGCGACCCGGACAGGACAGCAGTACTTC. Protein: CSAATRTGQQYF.

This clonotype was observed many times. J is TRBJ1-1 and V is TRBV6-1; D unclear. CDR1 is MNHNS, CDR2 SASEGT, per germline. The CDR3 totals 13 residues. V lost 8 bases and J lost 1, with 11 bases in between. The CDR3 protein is CASLLAGNTEAFF. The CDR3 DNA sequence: TGTGCCAGCTTGCTGGCAGGGAACACTGAAGCTTTCTTT.

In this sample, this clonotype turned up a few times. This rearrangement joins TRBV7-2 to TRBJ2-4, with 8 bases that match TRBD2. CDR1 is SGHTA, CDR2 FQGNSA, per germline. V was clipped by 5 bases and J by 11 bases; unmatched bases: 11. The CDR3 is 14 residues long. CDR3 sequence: CASSPRAGLEFQYF. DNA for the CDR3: TGTGCCAGCAGCCCTAGGGCGGGACTAGAATTTCAGTACTTC.

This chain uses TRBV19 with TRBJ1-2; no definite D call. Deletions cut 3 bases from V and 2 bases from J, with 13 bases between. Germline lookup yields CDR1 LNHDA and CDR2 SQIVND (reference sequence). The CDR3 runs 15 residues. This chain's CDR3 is CASSITNRLNYGYTF. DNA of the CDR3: TGTGCCAGTAGTATCACTAACAGATTGAACTATGGCTACACCTTC.

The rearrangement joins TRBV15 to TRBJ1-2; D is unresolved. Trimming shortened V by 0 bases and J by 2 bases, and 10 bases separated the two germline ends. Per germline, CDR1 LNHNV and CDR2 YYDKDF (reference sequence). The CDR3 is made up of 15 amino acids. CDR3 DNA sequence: TGTGCCACCAGCAGAGATAAGGCCAGGAACTATGGCTACACCTTC. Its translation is CATSRDKARNYGYTF.

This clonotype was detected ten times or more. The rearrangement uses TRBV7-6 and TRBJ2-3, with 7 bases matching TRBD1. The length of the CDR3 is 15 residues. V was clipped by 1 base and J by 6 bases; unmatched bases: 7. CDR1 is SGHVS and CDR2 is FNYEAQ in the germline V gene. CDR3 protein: CASSLGTGFADTQYF. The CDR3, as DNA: TGTGCCAGCAGCTTAGGGACAGGTTTCGCGGATACGCAGTATTTT.

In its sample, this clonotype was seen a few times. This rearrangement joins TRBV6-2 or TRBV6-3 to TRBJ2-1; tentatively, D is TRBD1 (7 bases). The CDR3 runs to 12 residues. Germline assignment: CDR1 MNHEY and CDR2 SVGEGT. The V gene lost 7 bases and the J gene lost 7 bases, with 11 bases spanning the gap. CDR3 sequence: CASTTGRNEQFF. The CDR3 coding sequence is TGTGCCAGCACGACAGGGAGGAATGAGCAGTTCTTC.

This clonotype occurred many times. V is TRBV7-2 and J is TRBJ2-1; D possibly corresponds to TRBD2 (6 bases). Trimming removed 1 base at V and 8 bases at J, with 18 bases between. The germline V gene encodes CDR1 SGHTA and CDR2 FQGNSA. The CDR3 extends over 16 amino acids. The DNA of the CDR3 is TGTGCCAGCAGCTTAGGAAGGTTAGCGGCCGTCTATGAGCAGTTCTTC. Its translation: CASSLGRLAAVYEQFF.

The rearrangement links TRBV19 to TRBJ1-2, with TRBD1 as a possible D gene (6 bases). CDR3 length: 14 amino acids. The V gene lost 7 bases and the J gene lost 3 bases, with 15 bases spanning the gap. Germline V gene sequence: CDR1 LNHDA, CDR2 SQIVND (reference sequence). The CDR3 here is CASTIGTTDYGYTF. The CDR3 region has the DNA TGTGCCAGTACCATCGGGACAACAGACTATGGCTACACCTTC.